This T cell receptor (beta chain) was recovered during a study of shared clonotypes between healthy human individuals. Study conclusions and caveats: A reduction in generation probabilities was seen for non-shared clonotypes relative to those shared by all four donors.

As to this clone: The antigen remains unidentified.

In the authors' methods: Without quality scores, immunoSEQ junctional reads could not be filtered like full-length reads. Repertoires were generated with immunoSEQ multiplex PCR, while TCRdb's copy carries only in-frame clones and drops some. V and J calls and clone size are copied from that table; D and trimming were computed from the DNA. Among about 2.5 million clones listed, 92% were seen once. CDR1 and CDR2 (germline): SGHRS, YFSETQ. The CDR3 is 16 residues long. The J segment lost 2 bases and the V segment lost 3 bases, leaving 9 bases of the junction unmatched. The specimen sequenced was naive CD4+ T cells from PBMCs. Subset denoted: CD45RA+ positively selected. The sequence was obtained from a man aged 18 to 30 in good health. Some clones in this sample may be carry-over from other donors' samples. The J gene is TRBJ2-3, the V gene TRBV5-1, with 7 bases fitting TRBD2. The CDR3, as DNA: TGCGCCAGCAGCTCAGGGACTACAAGCGCCACAGATACGCAGTATTTT. Amino acid sequence: CASSSGTTSATDTQYF.